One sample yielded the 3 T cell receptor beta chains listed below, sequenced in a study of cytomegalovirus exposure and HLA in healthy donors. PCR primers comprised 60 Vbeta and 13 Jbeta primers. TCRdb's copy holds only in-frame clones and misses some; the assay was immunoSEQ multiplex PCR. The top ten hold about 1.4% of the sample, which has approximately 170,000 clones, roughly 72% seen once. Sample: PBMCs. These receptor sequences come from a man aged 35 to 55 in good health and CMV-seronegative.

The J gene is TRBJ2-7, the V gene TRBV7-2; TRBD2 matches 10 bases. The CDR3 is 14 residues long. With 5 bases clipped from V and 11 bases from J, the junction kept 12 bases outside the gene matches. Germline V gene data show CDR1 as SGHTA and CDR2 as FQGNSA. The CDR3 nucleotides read TGTGCCAGCAGCCCCGACATGAGCGGGAGGGCCAAGTACTTC. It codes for CASSPDMSGRAKYF. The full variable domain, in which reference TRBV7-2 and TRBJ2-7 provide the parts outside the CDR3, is GAGVSQSPSNKVTEKGKDVELRCDPISGHTALYWYRQSLGQGLEFLIYFQGNSAPDKSGLPSDRFSAERTGGSVSTLTIQRTQQEDSAVYLCASSPDMSGRAKYFGPGTRLTVT.

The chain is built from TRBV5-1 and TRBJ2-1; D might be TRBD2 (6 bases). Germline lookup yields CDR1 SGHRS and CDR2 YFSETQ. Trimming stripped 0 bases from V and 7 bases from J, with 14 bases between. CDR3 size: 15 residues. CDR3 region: CASSLAWTTVNEQFF. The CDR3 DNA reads TGCGCCAGCAGCTTGGCATGGACTACCGTGAATGAGCAGTTCTTC.

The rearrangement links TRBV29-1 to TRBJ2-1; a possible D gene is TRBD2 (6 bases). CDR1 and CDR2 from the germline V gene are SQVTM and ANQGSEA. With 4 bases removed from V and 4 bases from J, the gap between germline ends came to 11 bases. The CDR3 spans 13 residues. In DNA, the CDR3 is TGCAGCGTTGTAGCGGCCAATTACAATGAGCAGTTCTTC. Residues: CSVVAANYNEQFF.